Presented here are 12 T cell receptor beta chains from one specimen sequenced in a study of cytomegalovirus exposure and HLA in healthy donors. This table comes from immunoSEQ multiplex PCR, and its TCRdb copy is limited to in-frame clones, with some not included. This sample has approximately 300,000 clones, with 70% to 90% found just once. Specimen: PBMCs. Receptor source: a woman aged 18-29 years in good health and CMV-seronegative.

This chain links TRBV7-3 with TRBJ1-2, with TRBD1 matching 10 bases. The CDR3 covers 13 residues. V shed 5 bases and J 7 bases; nucleotides not matched to a gene: 4. Looked up from germline, CDR1 is SGHTA and CDR2 is FQGTGA. This CDR3 is CASSPGTGAGYTF. For the CDR3, the DNA is TGTGCCAGCAGCCCTGGGACAGGGGCTGGCTACACCTTC.

This clone was detected once. The gene calls are TRBV7-6 and TRBJ1-1, with a weak D call TRBD1 (5 bases). The length of the CDR3 is 15 residues. The V end was cut by 5 bases, the J end by 4 bases, with 17 bases between. CDR1 is SGHVS and CDR2 is FNYEAQ in the germline V gene. The CDR3, as DNA: TGTGCCAGCAGCCACTCGTCAGCCGGGGGCACTGAAGCTTTCTTT. The encoded protein is CASSHSSAGGTEAFF.

In its sample, this clone was seen once. This chain connects TRBV7-8 to TRBJ1-1; TRBD1 matches at 7 bases. The CDR3 runs 17 residues. J was trimmed by 0 bases and V by 8 bases; bases with no gene match: 15. CDR1 is SGHVS and CDR2 is FQNEAQ in the germline V gene. CDR3 nucleotides: TGTGCCAGCTTCCAACCCGGGACAGATAAAATGAACACTGAAGCTTTCTTT. Its protein product is CASFQPGTDKMNTEAFF.

The rearrangement links TRBV28 to TRBJ2-7, with 8 bases fitting TRBD1. Losses at the gene ends were 10 bases for V and 5 bases for J; bases not matched to a gene: 13. CDR3 length: 14 amino acids. Germline V CDR1 and CDR2: MDHEN, SYDVKM. CDR3 sequence reads: CATNRPGQGHEQYF. The CDR3 DNA is TGTGCCACCAACCGGCCCGGACAGGGCCACGAGCAGTACTTC.

This chain uses TRBV4-1 with TRBJ2-6, with 11 bases fitting TRBD1. CDR1 is MGHRA, CDR2 YSYEKL, per germline. The length of the CDR3 is 18 residues. Trimming removed 4 bases from V and 2 bases from J; junction bases left unmatched: 7. The CDR3 DNA reads as TGCGCCAGCAGCCTAGTCCCGGGACAGGGGGCTGGGGCCAACGTCCTGACTTTC. Its protein is CASSLVPGQGAGANVLTF.

This clone was found once. V is TRBV5-1 and J is TRBJ2-7; 14 bases line up with TRBD2. V gave up 4 bases and J gave up 7 bases; unmatched junction bases: 13. Germline CDR1 SGHRS, CDR2 YFSETQ. The CDR3 loop spans 17 amino acids. The CDR3 spells CASSPLPGLAGADEQYF. The DNA for the CDR3 is TGCGCCAGCAGCCCATTGCCGGGACTAGCGGGAGCTGATGAGCAGTACTTC.

The chain carries TRBV19 and TRBJ2-7; TRBD1 aligns across 7 bases. The CDR3 totals 15 residues. V lost 4 bases to trimming and J lost 2 bases; unmatched junction nucleotides: 8. Germline CDR1 is LNHDA and CDR2 is SQIVND (reference sequence). The CDR3 region is CASSTVTGLAYEQYF. CDR3 coding DNA: TGTGCCAGTAGTACGGTGACAGGGCTAGCCTACGAGCAGTACTTC.

V and J are TRBV20-1 and TRBJ2-5, with D perhaps TRBD2 (6 bases). Germline CDR1 DFQATT, CDR2 SNEGSKA (reference sequence). Trimming left V 4 bases short and J 5 bases short, with 8 bases between. The CDR3 runs 11 residues. The CDR3 nucleotides are TGCAGTGCTATTGGGGGGGAGACCCAGTACTTC. Encoded protein: CSAIGGETQYF.

The chain couples TRBV28 to TRBJ1-6; 7 nucleotides align to TRBD1. This CDR3 is 12 amino acids long. J was trimmed by 13 bases and V by 5 bases; bases with no gene match: 5. CDR1 MDHEN and CDR2 SYDVKM come from the germline V gene. CDR3 DNA sequence: TGTGCCAGCAGTCTTCAGGGACAGCCCCTCCACTTT. Its translation: CASSLQGQPLHF. Looking up the rest from reference TRBV28 and TRBJ1-6 gives the full variable domain: DVKVTQSSRYLVKRTGEKVFLECVQDMDHENMFWYRQDPGLGLRLIYFSYDVKMKEKGDIPEGYSVSREKKERFSLILESASTNQTSMYLCASSLQGQPLHFGNGTRLTVT.

This clone came up once. V usage is TRBV5-6 and J usage is TRBJ2-5; TRBD2 matches at 11 bases. CDR3 size: 14 residues. Trimming cost V 5 bases and J 5 bases; bases outside gene matches: 5. Looked up from germline, CDR1 is SGHDT and CDR2 is YYEEEE. CDR3 in DNA: TGTGCCAGCAGTCAACTAGCGGGAGAGGAGACCCAGTACTTC. Translation: CASSQLAGEETQYF.

V is TRBV27 and J is TRBJ2-3, with TRBD2 as a possible D gene (6 bases). The CDR3 runs 14 residues. The V gene's germline CDR1 is MNHEY and CDR2 SMNVEV (reference sequence). Trimming took off 10 bases at V and 6 bases at J, with 20 bases between the two ends. The CDR3: CAMRGSSEGDTQYF. The CDR3 bases are TGTGCCATGAGAGGGTCTAGCGAGGGGGATACGCAGTATTTT.

This chain uses TRBV5-4 with TRBJ2-3; 8 nucleotides align to TRBD2. V dropped 2 bases and J dropped 6; count of bases not matched to a gene: 11. The germline gives CDR1 SGHNT, CDR2 YYREEE (reference sequence). The CDR3 is 16 residues long. CDR3 bases: TGTGCCAGCAGCTTAGTGGGTAGCGGGAATGTTGATACGCAGTATTTT. It translates to CASSLVGSGNVDTQYF.